Sequencing of this T cell receptor (beta chain) was carried out in a study of T cell responses to AZD1222 COVID-19 vaccine. Study-level background: Second doses that came at about 4 or about 12 weeks were put together.

Using immunoSEQ multiplex PCR, the repertoire was profiled, and TCRdb retains in-frame clones only, with some absent. The top ten hold 8% to 13% of the sample, which has about 120,000 clones, 87% seen once. This clone was seen a single time. What it recognizes is unknown. Whole-study results and caveats: None of the repertoires were sampled until the peak T cell response had passed. Reportedly, nearly half the spike-specific TCRs target unmutated variant regions. Spike was spanned by vaccine-associated CD4 TCRs, which were dominant at 160-218 and 743-854.

The length of the CDR3 is 14 residues. Per the germline V gene, CDR1 is SGHTA and CDR2 is FQGTGA. V was cut by 5 bases and J by 4 bases, with 11 bases left in between. This sequence was found in an adult in good health. The V and J genes are TRBV7-3 and TRBJ2-2; no clear D. The sequencing used peripheral blood, collected on day 0 of AZD1222 vaccination. In nucleotides, the CDR3 is TGTGCCAGCAGCCCGACCATCTCCACCGGGGAGCTGTTTTTT. Amino acid sequence: CASSPTISTGELFF.